This T cell receptor (beta chain) was recorded in a study of T cell repertoires in cytomegalovirus infection. Looking at the study overall: Well-studied HLA-B-restricted epitopes and recently identified HLA-C-restricted epitopes of CMV were both used in the study. Both a matching HLA type and CMV infection were indicated by public TCR beta signatures.

Germline loops: CDR1 LNHDA, CDR2 SQIVND (reference sequence). The junction had 14 bases not matched to a gene; V was cut back by 3 bases and J by 3 bases. The CDR3 length is 18 residues. From the reads, TCRdb called clonotypes with MiXCR, one entry per CDR3 protein. The table shows about 890,000 distinct CDR3 sequences, with under 40% occurring only once. Study observations and caveats: Ex vivo responses were dominated by HLA-C-restricted CMV-specific TCR beta clonotypes.

With respect to this clonotype: The antigen is unknown.

This chain links TRBV19 with TRBJ1-5; 7 bases line up with TRBD1. This TCR came from a human donor in good health (CMV status not recorded). Some clones in this sample may be carry-over from other donors' samples. The sample in question was cultured CD8+ T cells from PBMCs, obtained from culture after CMV antigen stimulation. The CDR3, as DNA: TGTGCCAGTAGTATGGGCAGGGGGAAGCGGCCTCCCAATCAGCCCCAGCATTTT. Translated, it gives CASSMGRGKRPPNQPQHF.